This T cell receptor beta chain was observed in a study of yellow fever vaccine responses in identical twins. One entry per CDR3 protein results from TCRdb running MiXCR on the RT-PCR reads. The sample includes 3,000 to 3,500 distinct CDR3 sequences, roughly 90% of them seen just once. Overall study findings and caveats: A vaccine T cell response that seemed partly convergent and partly personalized was reported in twins.

The germline V gene encodes CDR1 KGHSH and CDR2 LQKENI. V lost 3 bases, J lost 3 bases, and 8 bases stayed unmatched. The CDR3 is 15 amino acids. As to this clonotype: As yet, its antigen is unknown.

This clonotype was obtained from a woman aged 18-35 years who received the yellow fever vaccine. The chain combines TRBV18 with TRBJ2-7; 7 bases are shared with TRBD1. Sequenced material: T cells from blood (PBMCs), unsorted or a sorted subset (not recorded which), taken before or after yellow fever vaccination (not recorded which). This CDR3 is CASSPIRDSIYEQYF. CDR3 coding DNA: TGTGCCAGCTCACCGATACGGGACAGCATCTACGAGCAGTACTTC. Filled out from reference TRBV18 and TRBJ2-7, the complete variable domain reads NAGVMQNPRHLVRRRGQEARLRCSPMKGHSHVYWYRQLPEEGLKFMVYLQKENIIDESGMPKERFSAEFPKEGPSILRIQQVVRGDSAAYFCASSPIRDSIYEQYFGPGTRLTVT.